This T cell receptor beta chain was captured by sequencing in a study of cytomegalovirus exposure and HLA in healthy donors (dated by TCRdb to the late 2010s). Background for the entire study: An earlier analysis of some 550 of the donors reported approximately 270 Gb of sequence data and 120 million or so unique TCR beta sequences from 190 million or so T cells. A later analysis re-analyzed previously published TCR beta repertoires from roughly 600 donors and added high-resolution HLA genotyping to study TCR occurrence patterns. All discovery cohort repertoires had been generated using a single sequencing platform. The number of typed donors differed by locus: about 629-640 for A, B, C, DRB1 and DQB1; 522 for DQA1; some 610 for DPA1; and roughly 450 for DPB1. Because of strong linkage in the cohort, roughly five DR-DQ haplotypes were treated as single units for association and clustering. An early release that covered several hundred HLA-typed donors contained around 300 gigabases of sequencing data and tens of millions of unique TCR sequences. Of the 300 to 450 genotyped donors, approximately 81% were placed in the genetic ancestry cluster associated with self-reported Caucasian donors. A later genetic analysis used genome-wide SNP genotypes for about three fifths of the 666 donors, treating that subset as a discovery cohort. Using immunosequencing, the study profiled T cell repertoires from fewer than 700 subjects and related those repertoires to cytomegalovirus serostatus. An earlier analysis of 587 of the donors used high-throughput TCR beta sequencing to judge whether each TCR beta V gene segment behaved as functional or pseudogenic. To predict cytomegalovirus infection status, the study combined high-throughput TCR immunosequencing, statistical association of individual TCRs with disease status, and machine learning. The study was designed to test whether signatures of past pathogen exposure could be identified by cataloging public T cell receptors. Across 300 to 500 genotyped donors of the cohort, an average of approximately 220,000 unique TCR beta nucleotide sequences per donor were sequenced, and roughly 17% of those sequences were non-productive. HLA typing included class I and class II loci at four-digit resolution. Donor age, sex, ethnicity and CMV serostatus were compiled alongside the repertoire data. The later analysis used no new phenotypic data to find candidate immune exposures, relying instead on TCR beta sequences and their occurrence across donors. A separate validation cohort of roughly 130 different subjects was used in addition to the 666-subject first cohort.

Libraries were prepared through the immunoSEQ multiplex PCR assay. The multiplex PCR relied on a mix of 60 forward primers for TCR Vbeta segments and 13 reverse primers for TCR Jbeta segments. The CDR3 region of rearranged TCR beta genes was amplified from genomic DNA by a multiplex PCR assay. The Illumina HiSeq System was used to sequence the amplified TCR beta libraries as 87-base-pair reads. From the authors' description of their analysis: In a later analysis, tens of millions of unique TCR beta chains were counted across the roughly 670 repertoires, and roughly 11 million of these chains were shared by at least two donors. To remove PCR and sequencing errors, raw reads were error-corrected and collapsed into unique sequences using a nearest-neighbor algorithm that merged closely related sequences. CDR3 sequences were aligned to IMGT reference sequences to assign V, D and J gene segments. For a sequence to be retained, a match of at least six nucleotides to both a V gene segment and a J gene segment was required. Rearrangements were classified as productive when the CDR3 lacked stop codons and remained in frame with V and J, and all other rearrangements were classified as non-productive. Following IMGT convention, CDR3 was defined as the stretch from the second conserved V-encoded cysteine to the conserved J-encoded phenylalanine. In an earlier analysis of more than 550 of the donors, sequences lacking an unambiguous match to a single V gene segment were excluded. In an earlier analysis of some 590 of the donors, a V segment was called functional when productive rearrangements were above 56.7%, and segregating when the standard deviation between donors exceeded 5%. A statistical classification framework was built to diagnose cytomegalovirus status from the catalog of TCR beta chain sequences. A later analysis assigned V and J genes by comparing TCR nucleotide sequences with IMGT/GENE-DB human TR gene sequences. The TCRdist pipeline was used in a later analysis to assign CDR3 sequences and most-parsimonious VDJ recombination scenarios. In a later analysis, every TCR beta chain was defined by the combination of its CDR3 amino acid sequence and its V-gene family, and reads without a unique V-gene family were dropped. As a way to deal with suspected cross-contamination and a sequencing artifact, a later analysis dropped 640 or so nucleotide sequences that were highly shared and had low generation probability. In a later analysis, a clonal expansion index for each public chain was calculated from normalized within-repertoire ranks of inferred template counts. In a later analysis, generation probabilities were computed using a VDJ recombination model fitted to out-of-frame rearrangements, and the results were checked against IGoR. In a later analysis, TCR-TCR, TCR-HLA and TCR-CMV co-occurrence was scored with hypergeometric tests, and a repertoire-size bias correction was applied to TCR pairs. To estimate false discovery rates, a later analysis permuted the HLA or CMV assignments 20 times. A later analysis grouped co-occurring TCRs with DBSCAN, adding TCRdist sequence similarity when clustering within HLA-allele-positive subsets. For co-occurrence clustering, repertoires with fewer than 30,000 or more than 120,000 public chains were excluded, along with 4 to 6 repertoires with anomalous nucleotide sharing. Imported from immuneACCESS, the table was reduced by TCRdb to in-frame sequences with V and J called. These copies leave out some clones; in studies compared against another copy, an unresolved V gene accounts for under half, and the cause of the remainder is not known. V and J calls and clone size come straight from that table; D and trimming were deduced from the DNA. In this sample the table shows fewer than 200,000 clones, 79% of which occur a single time. The ten largest make up roughly 2% of the sample.

Regarding this clone: There is no known antigen for this receptor. The sample holds no much larger clone one base away, and base qualities are not on file.

Trimming removed 3 bases from V and 2 bases from J; the gene matches leave 1 base unexplained. CDR1 SGHTA and CDR2 FQGNSA are derived from the germline V gene. Measured from the cysteine to the phenylalanine, the CDR3 is 13 residues long. This entry keeps only the CDR3 DNA: 39 bases, framed from base 1. The paper as a whole reports these results and caveats: Assigning TCR associations to individual alleles was difficult when HLA alleles, especially DR and DQ, strongly co-occurred. A further reported finding was that TCR beta sequences accurately predicted the HLA-A and HLA-B alleles for most subjects in the first cohort. Compared with equally common non-associated chains, HLA-associated TCR beta chains in a later analysis were more clonally expanded and had lower generation probabilities. Roughly uniform sequencing depth across donors was assumed in presence/absence analyses, although this assumption may not hold. Because the 87-base-pair reads could not distinguish some IMGT-functional V segments, including TRBV6-2 and TRBV6-3, those segments were excluded. Correlated functional status among segregating V segments might reflect linkage disequilibrium, but an unknown experimental factor could not be ruled out. In this cohort, only TCR beta chains were sequenced, and detectable features were limited by the absence of alpha or paired-chain data. According to the authors, the approach could potentially be generalized to other disease states and immunological phenotypes. A few of the identified cytomegalovirus-associated TCR beta chains were confirmed in vitro to be specific for cytomegalovirus antigens. Across donors, most TCR sequences were observed very rarely, whereas some public TCRs were present in many individuals. At a false discovery rate of 0.05, a later analysis linked 16,000 or so TCR beta sequences to specific HLA alleles. A later analysis reported that several top co-occurrence clusters appeared linked to parvovirus B19, influenza, CMV and Epstein-Barr virus. In a later genetic analysis, a missense DCLRE1C variant was associated with V-gene and J-gene trimming of TCR beta chains, and the association was replicated in an independent cohort. Because HLA typing was unavailable for some donors at each locus, only the typed subset was used in association tests. A group of highly shared sequence variants was considered likely to be a technical artifact of the sequencing pipeline. A later analysis found that most CMV-associated TCR beta chains appeared HLA-restricted, with HLA associations seemingly driven largely by CMV exposure. A later genetic analysis reported fewer N-insertions in productive TCRs among donors in an Asian-associated ancestry cluster than the approximately 670-donor mean. A total of some 180 TCR beta chains were listed by the study as associated with cytomegalovirus. Immune exposure information for the cohort was limited to CMV serostatus. According to a later analysis, TCR association rates differed among HLA loci, with DRB1 alleles showing the most associated TCRs and HLA-C alleles showing the fewest. In an earlier analysis of around 500 of the donors, most TCR beta V segments appeared in productive rearrangements about 87% or about 30% of the time, broadly matching IMGT annotations. Cytomegalovirus status was reported to be diagnosed by the classifier with high specificity and sensitivity in both the original and validation cohorts. Some 16 rarely observed V segments, including chromosome 9 orphons, were excluded from the earlier analysis of some 590 of the donors because counts were too low.

The cohort consisted of hundreds of healthy bone marrow donors. At the time of sampling, all cohort members were nominally healthy, though unrecorded immune exposures were likely present. The donor tested CMV seronegative and was one of the 352 seronegative cohort members. A peripheral blood sample was provided by each donor, and peripheral blood mononuclear cells were used for TCR beta sequencing. The Qiagen DNeasy Blood Extraction Kit was used to extract genomic DNA from the blood cell samples. The chain uses TRBV7-2 and TRBJ2-7, and TRBD1 matches 7 of the central bases. Sequencing used PBMCs. The source of this sequence is a man aged 40-49 years in good health and CMV-seronegative. Here is the DNA: TGTGCCAGCAGCTTGACAGGGACCTACGAGCAGTACTTC. This encodes CASSLTGTYEQYF.